These T cell receptor beta chains were read from a single sample in a study of spatial heterogeneity in lung cancer. TCRdb ran MiXCR on the 5' RACE reads and lists one entry per CDR3 protein. The data show tens of thousands of distinct CDR3 sequences, around 7.2% seen once. The sequencing here drew on PBMCs, taken at surgery. The receptors shown here come from a male donor with early-stage non-small cell lung cancer. CDR3s include the opening cysteine and the closing phenylalanine or tryptophan. Expanded clones get a size class; other rows say once, few or many, or leave the size out.

>.|TRBV5-1|TRBJ1-6
CASSSPDRENSPLHF
>.|TRBV5-4|TRBJ1-3
CASSNPTGTHAGNTIYF
>.|TRBV6-5|TRBJ1-3
CASSFTFGGSGNTIYF
>many|TRBV29-1|TRBJ1-1
CSVDTETLNTEAFF
>.|TRBV28|TRBJ1-2
CASSPETGVYGYTF
>many|TRBV12-5|TRBJ2-2
CASAAGRTANTGELFF
>few|TRBV6-2/TRBV6-3|TRBJ1-5
CASSYESRGRGNQPQHF
>many|TRBV5-6|TRBJ2-7
CASSLNLYEQYF
>many|TRBV20-1|TRBJ1-6
CSATAGGDNSPLHF
>few|TRBV12-3/TRBV12-4|TRBJ2-3
CASRRGQGTDTQYF
>.|TRBV7-9|TRBJ1-1
CASTGKVNTEAFF
>many|TRBV7-9|TRBJ1-1
CASSRITTEAFF
>many|TRBV29-1|TRBJ2-3
CSVKYLGTSTDTQYF
>many|TRBV12-3/TRBV12-4|TRBJ2-1
CASRPTLAGGYNEQFF
>many|TRBV20-1|TRBJ1-2
CSARAPKGVNYGYTF
>many|TRBV29-1|TRBJ2-1
CSVVGGLGQDSYNEQFF
>once|TRBV12-3/TRBV12-4|TRBJ2-5
CASSSVETQYF
>many|TRBV6-5|TRBJ2-7
CASSSLSGGNEQYF
>many|TRBV14|TRBJ2-5
CASSQRRRSRNQETQYF
>many|TRBV27|TRBJ2-7
CASSLTYGTSGGPDYEQYF
>many|TRBV7-2|TRBJ1-1
CASSLVGTGNTEAFF
>few|TRBV12-3/TRBV12-4|TRBJ1-5
CASSLVARMAGGNEPQHF
>.|TRBV18|TRBJ2-3
CASSPISTDTQYF
>many|TRBV5-1|TRBJ2-3
CASSLAGLGTDTQYF
>.|TRBV7-2|TRBJ2-1
CASSLDQQNEQFF
>many|TRBV7-9|TRBJ2-2
CASSLSGLRSTGANTGELFF
>.|TRBV6-2/TRBV6-3|TRBJ1-5
CASSQGLVSNQPQHF
>many|TRBV29-1|TRBJ2-3
CSVVLGKRADTQYF
>many|TRBV3-1|TRBJ2-1
CASSQGPEQFF
>many|TRBV20-1|TRBJ1-1
CSARVQGMNTEAFF
>many|TRBV24-1|TRBJ2-7
CATSDLRTGPYEQYF
>.|TRBV27|TRBJ1-1
CASSFRTGGFEAFF
>many|TRBV5-1|TRBJ2-2
CASSAGYNTGELFF
>many|TRBV29-1|TRBJ2-3
CSASTGLSTDTQYF
>few|TRBV6-6|TRBJ2-1
CASSPSGTRGNEQFF
>few|TRBV6-1|TRBJ2-5
CASSEALRGGRETQYF
>many|TRBV6-5|TRBJ1-1
CASSYGSAPSTEAFF
>many|TRBV20-1|TRBJ2-7
CSARGAEFRGEYEQYF
>many|TRBV3-1|TRBJ1-2
CASSQGSGTGLYGYTF
>few|TRBV4-3|TRBJ1-2
CASSRSPNYGYTF
>many|TRBV6-6|TRBJ1-1
CASTVKMGTEAFF
>.|TRBV20-1|TRBJ1-1
CSARFTGGDPEAFF
>many|TRBV6-5|TRBJ2-5
CASSRRGSPQETQYF
>.|TRBV6-1|TRBJ1-1
CASSGTGQRAFF
>few|TRBV18|TRBJ2-5
CASSPQKGKETQYF
>many|TRBV9|TRBJ1-6
CASSPRDMESPLHF
>many|TRBV19|TRBJ1-2
CASSILAAANYGYTF
>.|TRBV27|TRBJ2-4
CASSGTALAKNIQYF
>many|TRBV24-1|TRBJ2-3
CATSDSGTVSDTQYF
>.|TRBV7-2|TRBJ2-7
CASSLQRSSYEQYF
>many|TRBV11-2|TRBJ2-1
CASTAGGYNEQFF
>many|TRBV11-2|TRBJ2-1
CASSRASGYNEQFF
>.|TRBV7-2|TRBJ2-3
CASSSRTSEDTQYF
>many|TRBV5-4|TRBJ2-3
CASGLGTGRNTQYF